The present T cell receptor (beta chain) was sequenced within a study of T and B cells in COVID-19 patients. General study results and limits: Exclusive to the recovered cohort were 2,300 or so TCR clusters, around 30 of them with low generation probability. Active COVID-19 showed highly clonal TRB repertoires; recovery showed diversity and richness above healthy donors.

Germline CDR1 reads MNHEY; CDR2 reads SMNVEV (reference sequence). Trimming took 5 bases from V and 3 from J; bases not matched to a gene: 5. The CDR3 has 15 amino acids. This clonotype came up a few times. Antigen unknown. From blood, about 250-500 ng of genomic DNA served as TRB template. Multiplex PCR with BIOMED2 TRB-A/B primer pools amplified TRB rearrangements. MiXCR, run by TCRdb on the multiplex PCR reads, gives a single entry per CDR3 protein. The sample holds about 14,000 distinct CDR3 sequences, about 30% seen once. This receptor was taken from a human donor who had recovered from COVID-19. This sequence joins TRBV27 and TRBJ1-4, with 8 bases fitting TRBD1. Sequenced: blood. The CDR3 loop is CASSLRDRPNEKLFF. The CDR3 region has the DNA TGTGCCAGCAGTCTCCGGGACAGGCCTAATGAAAAACTGTTTTTT.